The TCR beta chain under discussion was sequenced for a study of blood T cell repertoires in COVID-19. Study information: Specimens from acute and convalescent COVID-19 originated in the United States, Italy and Spain.

CDR3 size: 12 residues. From germline, CDR1 is SGHNT and CDR2 YENEEA. The V end was cut by 5 bases, the J end by 7 bases, with 8 bases between. This clone was seen more than once but under ten times. Sequencing used immunoSEQ multiplex PCR; TCRdb keeps in-frame clones, though not all of them. The sample comprises fewer than 600,000 clones, around 87% of which are singletons, and 1.5% to 2% rests with the top ten. The study assigned cohorts using participant-reported clinical history. Donors of Cohort 3 who recovered were those that had two negative PCRs, clearance, or symptom resolution. The source of this sequence is a middle-aged woman who had recovered from COVID-19. The chain uses TRBV11-3 and TRBJ2-2; D perhaps matches TRBD1 (6 bases). Sequences were obtained from PBMCs or T cells enriched from blood (not recorded which). Written as DNA, the CDR3 is TGTGCCAGCAGCCGGGACAACGGGGAGCTGTTTTTT. Translation gives CASSRDNGELFF. Filled out from reference TRBV11-3 and TRBJ2-2, the complete variable domain reads EAGVVQSPRYKIIEKKQPVAFWCNPISGHNTLYWYLQNLGQGPELLIRYENEEAVDDSQLPKDRFSAERLKGVDSTLKIQPAELGDSAVYLCASSRDNGELFFGEGSRLTVL.